The entry below gives a single T cell receptor (beta chain) sequence along with its context. What it binds is unknown. This sample stems from a study of PD-1 blockade in classical Hodgkin lymphoma. General study points: TCR diversity at baseline was reported to be reduced in newly diagnosed patients relative to healthy donors.

The data were produced by immunoSEQ multiplex PCR, yet TCRdb's version contains in-frame clones alone and is incomplete. Found here are over 20,000 clones, less than 90% of them singletons; the top ten hold approximately 2%. All trial patients relapsed after autologous stem cell transplantation. Starting with thawed PBMCs, CD4+ T cells were purified by magnetic negative selection. CDR1 is SGHNT, CDR2 YENEEA, per germline. The CDR3 has 14 amino acids. Trimming cost V 5 bases and J 4 bases, with 14 bases left between them. V gene TRBV11-3 combines with J gene TRBJ2-5; D possibly corresponds to TRBD2 (6 bases). The sequencing used CD4+ T cells from blood, collected at baseline. This clonotype was sampled from a human donor with classical Hodgkin lymphoma. CDR3 nucleotide sequence: TGTGCCAGCAGCATGGGTAGCGGTCGAGAGACCCAGTACTTC. This sequence encodes CASSMGSGRETQYF.